The clone carrying this T cell receptor beta chain was found many times. What it binds is unknown. The sample comes from a study of Graves' ophthalmopathy and Graves' hyperthyroidism. Researchers took RNA transcripts and amplified TCR beta CDR3 regions from them. Following a first-round RT-PCR that used HTBI primers, a second-round multiplex PCR was carried out. One entry per CDR3 protein, called by TCRdb with MiXCR from the multiplex PCR reads. This sample has about 370,000 distinct CDR3 sequences; 15% to 20% occur once, and the top ten carry around 1.4%. The CDR3 spans 16 residues. Trimming shortened V by 0 bases and J by 6 bases, and 17 bases separated the two germline ends. The V gene's germline CDR1 is SGHAT and CDR2 FQNNGV. Study findings and constraints: Most expanded clonotypes from thyroid (those above 0.001 frequency) were also found in blood.

The origin of this receptor is a woman younger than 30 with Graves' ophthalmopathy. Material for sequencing was peripheral blood. The chain couples TRBV11-2 to TRBJ1-1; D might be TRBD1 (6 bases). This chain's CDR3 is CASSLEFEHRVAEAFF. The CDR3 nucleotides read TGTGCCAGCAGCTTAGAATTCGAACACAGGGTAGCTGAAGCTTTCTTT.